Below are 22 T cell receptor beta chains sequenced from a single sample in a study of T cell responses to AZD1222 COVID-19 vaccine. Repertoires were generated with immunoSEQ multiplex PCR, while TCRdb's copy carries only in-frame clones and drops some. Among about 150,000 clones listed, over 75% were seen once. The material was peripheral blood, obtained on day 0 of AZD1222 vaccination. The receptor set was obtained from an adult in good health.

This chain uses TRBV28 with TRBJ2-7, with 12 bases aligning to TRBD2. The CDR3 spans 18 residues. Germline CDR1 is MDHEN and CDR2 is SYDVKM. V was pared by 5 bases and J by 3 bases, with 14 bases of the junction left unmatched. The CDR3 nucleotides are TGTGCCAGCAGTCTCCCCCCCTGGACTAGCGGGACCCTCTACGAGCAGTACTTC. Amino acids: CASSLPPWTSGTLYEQYF.

This chain links TRBV7-9 with TRBJ2-7, with 11 nucleotides matching TRBD2. The germline V gene has CDR1 SEHNR and CDR2 FQNEAQ (reference sequence). J was trimmed by 4 bases and V by 5 bases; bases with no gene match: 7. The CDR3 is 15 residues long. The CDR3 DNA reads as TGTGCCAGCAGCAAAGGGACTAGCGGAGTTTACGAGCAGTACTTC. Its translation: CASSKGTSGVYEQYF.

V usage is TRBV6-2 or TRBV6-3 and J usage is TRBJ1-1, with a weak D call TRBD1 (6 bases). The CDR3 covers 14 residues. CDR1 MNHEY and CDR2 SVGEGT come from the germline V gene. The germline V and J ends were trimmed by 6 bases and 4 bases, with 15 bases remaining between them. The CDR3: CASSDRLLFTEAFF. The CDR3 DNA reads as TGTGCCAGCAGCGACAGGCTGCTGTTCACTGAAGCTTTCTTT.

This chain joins TRBV9 and TRBJ1-1, with 7 bases that match TRBD1. This CDR3 spans 15 amino acids. Germline V gene sequence: CDR1 SGDLS, CDR2 YYNGEE. Losses at the gene ends were 3 bases for V and 1 base for J; bases not matched to a gene: 6. CDR3 sequence reads: CASSGGTARNTEAFF. The CDR3 DNA is TGTGCCAGCAGCGGAGGGACAGCCAGGAACACTGAAGCTTTCTTT.

The gene calls are TRBV6-5 and TRBJ1-4; TRBD1 agrees at 7 bases. Germline V gene data show CDR1 as MNHEY and CDR2 as SVGAGI. CDR3 length: 15 residues. Trimming took 0 bases from V and 7 from J; bases not matched to a gene: 5. This CDR3 is CASSYSTGRPEKLFF. The DNA for the CDR3 is TGTGCCAGCAGTTACTCGACAGGGCGTCCTGAAAAACTGTTTTTT.

The rearrangement joins TRBV25-1 to TRBJ2-1; weak D call: TRBD1 (6 bases). CDR3 length: 15 residues. V was cut by 7 bases and J by 0 bases, with 13 bases left in between. Germline lookup yields CDR1 MGHDK and CDR2 SYGVNS. CDR3 sequence: CASIPQGSSYNEQFF. The CDR3 nucleotides read TGTGCCAGCATTCCTCAGGGGAGCTCCTACAATGAGCAGTTCTTC.

The genes are TRBV23-1 and TRBJ2-6, with D maybe TRBD2 (5 bases). TRBV23-1 is an ORF; its function is uncertain. V lost 0 bases, J lost 4 bases, and 10 bases lay in between. The CDR3 sequence is 16 residues long. CDR3 sequence reads: CASSQSRGFGANVLTF. The DNA of the CDR3 is TGCGCCAGCAGTCAATCGCGAGGGTTCGGGGCCAACGTCCTGACTTTC.

The chain employs TRBV6-5 and TRBJ1-1; no firm D call. This CDR3 comprises 15 residues. Per the germline V gene, CDR1 is MNHEY and CDR2 is SVGAGI. With 2 bases removed from V and 5 bases from J, the gap between germline ends came to 15 bases. CDR3 amino acids: CASSYRPFWGTEAFF. The CDR3, as DNA: TGTGCCAGCAGTTACAGACCCTTTTGGGGTACTGAAGCTTTCTTT.

V is TRBV28 and J is TRBJ1-5; D gene uncertain. The CDR3 has 13 amino acids. CDR1 is MDHEN and CDR2 is SYDVKM in the germline V gene. V shed 7 bases and J shed 10 bases, with 17 bases lying between them. The CDR3 loop reads CASNEAAGGPQHF. The CDR3 DNA follows: TGTGCCAGCAATGAGGCGGCCGGAGGACCCCAGCATTTT.

The chain recombines TRBV2 with TRBJ2-7; TRBD1 matches 8 bases. The V segment lost 5 bases and the J segment 4 bases; nucleotides outside the gene matches: 4. Germline CDR1 reads SNHLY; CDR2 reads FYNNEI. The CDR3 is 13 residues long. For the CDR3, the DNA is TGTGCCAGCAGTCCCACAGGGGGATACGAGCAGTACTTC. Translation: CASSPTGGYEQYF.

V is TRBV4-3 and J is TRBJ2-2, with unresolved D. The CDR3 totals 17 residues. Trimming took 1 base from V and 1 from J, leaving 13 bases between them. Germline CDR1 reads LGHNA; CDR2 reads YSLEER. CDR3 sequence: CASSQALLWRNTGELFF. The CDR3 nucleotides read TGCGCCAGCAGCCAAGCGTTACTATGGAGGAACACCGGGGAGCTGTTTTTT.

V and J are TRBV10-1 and TRBJ1-5; 9 nucleotides line up with TRBD1. J lost 5 bases, V lost 10 bases, and 15 bases had no gene match. The CDR3 totals 16 residues. From germline, CDR1 is WNHNN and CDR2 SYGVQD (reference sequence). CDR3 nucleotides: TGCGCCAAGTTGAGGGTCCTAACAGGGGGCGATCAGCCCCAGCATTTT. Encoded protein: CAKLRVLTGGDQPQHF.

The genes are TRBV4-2 and TRBJ1-1; possibly TRBD1 for D (5 bases). The germline gives CDR1 LGHNA, CDR2 YNFKEQ. The length of the CDR3 is 14 residues. The ends were cut back, 1 base at V and 11 bases at J, with 17 bases in the middle. DNA for the CDR3: TGTGCCAGCAGCCAAGTGACAGACACCAATAGTGCTTTCTTT. Encoded protein: CASSQVTDTNSAFF.

This chain links TRBV27 with TRBJ2-2, with no clear D. V lost 2 bases to trimming and J lost 0 bases, with 7 bases between them. The CDR3 totals 15 residues. The germline V gene has CDR1 MNHEY and CDR2 SMNVEV (reference sequence). CDR3 in amino acids: CASSLQIANTGELFF. The CDR3 nucleotides read TGTGCCAGCAGTTTACAGATCGCGAACACCGGGGAGCTGTTTTTT.

The rearrangement joins TRBV18 to TRBJ1-1; TRBD1 is a possible D gene (5 bases). Germline V gene lookup returns CDR1 KGHSH and CDR2 LQKENI. This CDR3 has 18 amino acids. V lost 3 bases and J lost 0, with 20 bases in between. The CDR3 DNA follows: TGTGCCAGCTCACCCAATCAAGCGGAGGGGCCGATGAACACTGAAGCTTTCTTT. It specifies CASSPNQAEGPMNTEAFF.

This clone was seen once. The chain has TRBV11-1 and TRBJ1-4; TRBD1 might be the D (5 bases). The CDR3 consists of 13 residues. The germline V gene encodes CDR1 SGHAT and CDR2 FQDESV (reference sequence). The V end lost 6 bases, the J end lost 8 bases, and 13 bases lay between the germline ends. In DNA form, the CDR3 reads TGTGCCAGCAGTTCGGGACCTCTAGAAAAACTGTTTTTT. Its protein is CASSSGPLEKLFF.

V gene TRBV5-4 combines with J gene TRBJ2-1; TRBD2 matches at 13 bases. This CDR3 spans 15 amino acids. Germline V lookup: CDR1 SGHNT, CDR2 YYREEE (reference sequence). The J segment lost 5 bases and the V segment lost 2 bases, leaving 1 base of the junction unmatched. The chain's CDR3 is CASSLLAGGDNEQFF. CDR3 in DNA: TGTGCCAGCAGCTTACTAGCGGGAGGGGACAATGAGCAGTTCTTC.

The rearrangement links TRBV23-1 to TRBJ2-4, with a tentative D call TRBD1 (5 bases). TRBV23-1 is an ORF; its function is uncertain. This CDR3 region has 13 residues. With 10 bases removed from V and 13 bases from J, the gap between germline ends came to 23 bases. The CDR3 DNA reads as TGCGCCACCCCCACTGGGCAGGGTTGTTTCCAGTACTTC. It encodes CATPTGQGCFQYF.

This chain connects TRBV15 to TRBJ1-1; a weak D match, TRBD1 (5 bases). The CDR3 length is 14 residues. The ends were cut back, 3 bases at V and 2 bases at J, with 10 bases in the middle. Looked up from germline, CDR1 is LNHNV and CDR2 is YYDKDF (reference sequence). The CDR3: CATSSGGVNTEAFF. The CDR3 coding sequence is TGTGCCACCAGCAGTGGGGGGGTAAACACTGAAGCTTTCTTT.

The chain is built from TRBV27 and TRBJ2-7, with a tentative D call TRBD2 (6 bases). Trimming stripped 5 bases from V and 0 bases from J, with 14 bases between. CDR3 size: 15 residues. CDR1 MNHEY and CDR2 SMNVEV come from the germline V gene (reference sequence). Written as DNA, the CDR3 is TGTGCCAGCAGTCCCCGACTAGTGGGCTCCTACGAGCAGTACTTC. This encodes CASSPRLVGSYEQYF.

This chain connects TRBV2 to TRBJ1-2, with TRBD1 matching 7 bases. This CDR3 is built from 13 residues. CDR1 and CDR2 from the germline V gene are SNHLY and FYNNEI. The V and J ends lost 6 bases and 6 bases, in that order; junction bases with no gene match: 7. In DNA form, the CDR3 reads TGTGCCAGCAGCGACGACAGGGTCGATGGCTACACCTTC. It is translated as CASSDDRVDGYTF.

The chain employs TRBV4-3 and TRBJ2-7; D unresolved. Germline V gene sequence: CDR1 LGHNA, CDR2 YSLEER. The CDR3 is 15 residues long. The V gene lost 1 base and the J gene lost 4 bases, with 14 bases spanning the gap. The CDR3 region is CASSQAPRRKYEQYF. The CDR3 coding sequence is TGCGCCAGCAGCCAAGCTCCGCGTCGGAAATACGAGCAGTACTTC.